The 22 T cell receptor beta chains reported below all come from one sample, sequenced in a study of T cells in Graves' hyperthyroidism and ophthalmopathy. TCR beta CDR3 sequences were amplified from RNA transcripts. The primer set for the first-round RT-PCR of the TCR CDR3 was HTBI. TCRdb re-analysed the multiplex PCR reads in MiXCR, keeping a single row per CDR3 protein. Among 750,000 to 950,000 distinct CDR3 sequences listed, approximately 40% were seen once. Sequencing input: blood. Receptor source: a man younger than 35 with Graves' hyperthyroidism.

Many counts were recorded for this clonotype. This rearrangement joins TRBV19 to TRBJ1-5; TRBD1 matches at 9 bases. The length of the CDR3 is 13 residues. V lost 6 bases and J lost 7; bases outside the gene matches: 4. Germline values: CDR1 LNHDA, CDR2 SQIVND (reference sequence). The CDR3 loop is CASRGQGVQPQHF. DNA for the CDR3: TGTGCCAGTAGGGGACAGGGTGTACAGCCCCAGCATTTT. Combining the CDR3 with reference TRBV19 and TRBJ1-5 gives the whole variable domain DGGITQSPKYLFRKEGQNVTLSCEQNLNHDAMYWYRQDPGQGLRLIYYSQIVNDFQKGDIAEGYSVSREKKESFPLTVTSAQKNPTAFYLCASRGQGVQPQHFGDGTRLSIL.

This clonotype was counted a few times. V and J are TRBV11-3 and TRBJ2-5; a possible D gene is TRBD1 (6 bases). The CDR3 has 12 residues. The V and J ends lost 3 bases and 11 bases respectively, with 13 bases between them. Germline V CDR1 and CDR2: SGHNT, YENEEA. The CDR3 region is CASSFNTDSQYF. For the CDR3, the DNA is TGTGCCAGCAGCTTCAACACGGACAGTCAGTACTTC.

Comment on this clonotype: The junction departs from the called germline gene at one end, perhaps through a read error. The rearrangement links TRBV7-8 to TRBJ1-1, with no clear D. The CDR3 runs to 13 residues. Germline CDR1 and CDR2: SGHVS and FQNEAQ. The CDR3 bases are TGTGCCTGCAGCTCCACACCGAACACTGAAGCTTTCTTT. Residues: CACSSTPNTEAFF.

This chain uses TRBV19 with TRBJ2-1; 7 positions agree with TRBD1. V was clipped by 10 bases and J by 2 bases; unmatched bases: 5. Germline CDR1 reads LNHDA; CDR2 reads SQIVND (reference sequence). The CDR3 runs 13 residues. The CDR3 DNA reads TGTGCCACAGCCGGGACAGCCTACAATGAGCAGTTCTTC. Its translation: CATAGTAYNEQFF.

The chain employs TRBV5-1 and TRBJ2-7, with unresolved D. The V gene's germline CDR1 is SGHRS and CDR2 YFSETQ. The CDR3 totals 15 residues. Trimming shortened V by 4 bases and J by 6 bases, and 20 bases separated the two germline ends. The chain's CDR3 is CASSRYDVIGREQYF. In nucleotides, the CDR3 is TGCGCCAGCAGCCGATACGACGTTATAGGGCGCGAGCAGTACTTC.

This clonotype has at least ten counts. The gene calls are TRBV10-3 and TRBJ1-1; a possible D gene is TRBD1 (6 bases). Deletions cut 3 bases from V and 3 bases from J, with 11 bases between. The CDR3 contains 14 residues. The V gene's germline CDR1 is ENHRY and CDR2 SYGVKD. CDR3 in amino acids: CAISDGGRDTEAFF. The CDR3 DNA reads TGTGCCATCAGTGATGGGGGGCGGGACACTGAAGCTTTCTTT.

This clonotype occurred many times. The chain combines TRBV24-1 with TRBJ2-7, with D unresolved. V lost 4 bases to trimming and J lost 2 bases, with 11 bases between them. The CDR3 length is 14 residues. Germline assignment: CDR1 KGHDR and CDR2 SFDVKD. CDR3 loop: CATSDPVGPYEQYF. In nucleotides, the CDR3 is TGTGCCACCAGTGACCCAGTAGGTCCCTACGAGCAGTACTTC.

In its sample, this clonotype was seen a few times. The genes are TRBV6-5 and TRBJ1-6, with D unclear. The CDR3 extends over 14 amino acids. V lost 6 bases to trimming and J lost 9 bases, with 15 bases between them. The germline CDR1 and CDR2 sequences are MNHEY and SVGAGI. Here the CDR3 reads CASSLAGMGSPLHF. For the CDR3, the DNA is TGTGCCAGCAGCCTTGCCGGGATGGGTTCACCCCTCCACTTT.

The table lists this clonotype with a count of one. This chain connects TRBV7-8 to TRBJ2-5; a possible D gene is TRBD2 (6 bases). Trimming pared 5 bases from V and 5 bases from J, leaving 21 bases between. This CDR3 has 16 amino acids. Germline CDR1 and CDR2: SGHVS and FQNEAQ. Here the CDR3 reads CASSRSSGPTGETQYF. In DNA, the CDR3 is TGTGCCAGCAGCCGAAGTAGCGGCCCCACCGGGGAGACCCAGTACTTC.

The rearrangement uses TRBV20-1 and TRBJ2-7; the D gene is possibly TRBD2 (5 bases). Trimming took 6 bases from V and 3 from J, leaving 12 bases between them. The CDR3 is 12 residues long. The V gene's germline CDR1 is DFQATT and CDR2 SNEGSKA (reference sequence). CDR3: CSARRTYYEQYF. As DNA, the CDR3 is TGCAGTGCCAGGAGGACCTACTACGAGCAGTACTTC.

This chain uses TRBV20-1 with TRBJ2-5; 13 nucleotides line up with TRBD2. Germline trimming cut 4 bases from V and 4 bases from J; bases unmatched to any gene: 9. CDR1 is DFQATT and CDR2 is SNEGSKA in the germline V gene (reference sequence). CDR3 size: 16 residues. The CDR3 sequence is CSANALAGGPSETQYF. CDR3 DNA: TGCAGTGCTAATGCACTAGCGGGGGGGCCGTCAGAGACCCAGTACTTC.

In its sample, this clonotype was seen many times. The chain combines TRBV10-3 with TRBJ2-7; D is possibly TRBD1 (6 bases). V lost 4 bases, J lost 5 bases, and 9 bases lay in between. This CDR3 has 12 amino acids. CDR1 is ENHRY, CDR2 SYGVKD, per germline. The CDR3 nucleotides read TGTGCCATCAGTGTATCAGGGGACGAGCAGTACTTC. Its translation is CAISVSGDEQYF.

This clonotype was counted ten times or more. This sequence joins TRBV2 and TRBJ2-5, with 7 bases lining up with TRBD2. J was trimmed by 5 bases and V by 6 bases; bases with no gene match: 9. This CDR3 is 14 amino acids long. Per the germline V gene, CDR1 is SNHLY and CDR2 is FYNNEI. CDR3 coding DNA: TGTGCCAGCAGGAGCGGGACTGTGGTGGAGACCCAGTACTTC. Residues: CASRSGTVVETQYF.

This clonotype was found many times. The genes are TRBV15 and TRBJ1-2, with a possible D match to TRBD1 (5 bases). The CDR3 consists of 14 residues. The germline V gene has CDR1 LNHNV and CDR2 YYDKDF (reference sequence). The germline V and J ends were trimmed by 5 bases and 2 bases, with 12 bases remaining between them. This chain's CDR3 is CATSGRGYNYGYTF. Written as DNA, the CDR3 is TGTGCCACCAGCGGGCGGGGGTACAACTATGGCTACACCTTC.

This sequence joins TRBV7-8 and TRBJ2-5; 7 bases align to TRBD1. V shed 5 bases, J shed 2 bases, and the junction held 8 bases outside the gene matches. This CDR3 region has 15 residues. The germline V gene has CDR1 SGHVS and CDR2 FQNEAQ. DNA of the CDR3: TGTGCCAGCAGCGCTGCAGGGGGTGGTCAAGAGACCCAGTACTTC. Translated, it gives CASSAAGGGQETQYF.

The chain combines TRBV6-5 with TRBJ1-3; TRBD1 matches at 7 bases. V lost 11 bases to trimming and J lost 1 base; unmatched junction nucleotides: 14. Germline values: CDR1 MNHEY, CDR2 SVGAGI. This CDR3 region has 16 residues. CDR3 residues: CAGRDSGKESGNTIYF. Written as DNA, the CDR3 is TGTGCCGGCCGGGACAGCGGGAAAGAGTCTGGAAACACCATATATTTT.

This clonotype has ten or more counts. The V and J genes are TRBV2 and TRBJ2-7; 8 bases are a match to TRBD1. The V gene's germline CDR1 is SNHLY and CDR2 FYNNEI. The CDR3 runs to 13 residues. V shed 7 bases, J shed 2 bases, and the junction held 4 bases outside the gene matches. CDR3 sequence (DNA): TGTGCCAGCAAGGGACAGGTCCCCTACGAGCAGTACTTC. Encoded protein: CASKGQVPYEQYF.

CDR3 sequence: CAISERNREAFF. Here the CDR3 DNA reads TGTGCCATCAGTGAGAGGAATCGTGAAGCTTTCTTT. The chain links TRBV10-3 to TRBJ1-1; D is unclear. Germline V gene sequence: CDR1 ENHRY, CDR2 SYGVKD. The length of the CDR3 is 12 residues. The ends were cut back, 2 bases at V and 7 bases at J, with 8 bases in the middle.

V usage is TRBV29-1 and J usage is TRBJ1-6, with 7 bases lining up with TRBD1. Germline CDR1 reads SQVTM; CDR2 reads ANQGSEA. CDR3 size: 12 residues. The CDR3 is CAGGGPNSPLHF. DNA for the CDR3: TGCGCAGGGGGGGGGCCGAATTCACCCCTCCACTTT.

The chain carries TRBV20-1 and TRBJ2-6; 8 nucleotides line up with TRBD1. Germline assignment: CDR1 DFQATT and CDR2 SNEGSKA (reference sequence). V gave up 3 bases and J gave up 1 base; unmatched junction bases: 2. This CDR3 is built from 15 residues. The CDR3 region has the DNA TGCAGTGCTAGGAGACAGGGGTCTGGGGCCAACGTCCTGACTTTC. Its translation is CSARRQGSGANVLTF.

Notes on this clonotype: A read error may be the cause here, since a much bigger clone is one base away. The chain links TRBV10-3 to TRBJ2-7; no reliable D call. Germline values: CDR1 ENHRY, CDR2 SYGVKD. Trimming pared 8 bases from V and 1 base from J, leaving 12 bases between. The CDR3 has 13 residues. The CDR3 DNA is TGTGCCATCGGGAAGCCCTCATCCTACGAGCAGTACTTC. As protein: CAIGKPSSYEQYF.

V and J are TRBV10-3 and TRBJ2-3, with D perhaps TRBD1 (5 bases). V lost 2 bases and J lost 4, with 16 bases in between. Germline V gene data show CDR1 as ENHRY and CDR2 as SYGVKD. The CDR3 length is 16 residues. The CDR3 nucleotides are TGTGCCATCAGTGAGAGGGGCGCGAAGGGCGCAGATACGCAGTATTTT. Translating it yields CAISERGAKGADTQYF.